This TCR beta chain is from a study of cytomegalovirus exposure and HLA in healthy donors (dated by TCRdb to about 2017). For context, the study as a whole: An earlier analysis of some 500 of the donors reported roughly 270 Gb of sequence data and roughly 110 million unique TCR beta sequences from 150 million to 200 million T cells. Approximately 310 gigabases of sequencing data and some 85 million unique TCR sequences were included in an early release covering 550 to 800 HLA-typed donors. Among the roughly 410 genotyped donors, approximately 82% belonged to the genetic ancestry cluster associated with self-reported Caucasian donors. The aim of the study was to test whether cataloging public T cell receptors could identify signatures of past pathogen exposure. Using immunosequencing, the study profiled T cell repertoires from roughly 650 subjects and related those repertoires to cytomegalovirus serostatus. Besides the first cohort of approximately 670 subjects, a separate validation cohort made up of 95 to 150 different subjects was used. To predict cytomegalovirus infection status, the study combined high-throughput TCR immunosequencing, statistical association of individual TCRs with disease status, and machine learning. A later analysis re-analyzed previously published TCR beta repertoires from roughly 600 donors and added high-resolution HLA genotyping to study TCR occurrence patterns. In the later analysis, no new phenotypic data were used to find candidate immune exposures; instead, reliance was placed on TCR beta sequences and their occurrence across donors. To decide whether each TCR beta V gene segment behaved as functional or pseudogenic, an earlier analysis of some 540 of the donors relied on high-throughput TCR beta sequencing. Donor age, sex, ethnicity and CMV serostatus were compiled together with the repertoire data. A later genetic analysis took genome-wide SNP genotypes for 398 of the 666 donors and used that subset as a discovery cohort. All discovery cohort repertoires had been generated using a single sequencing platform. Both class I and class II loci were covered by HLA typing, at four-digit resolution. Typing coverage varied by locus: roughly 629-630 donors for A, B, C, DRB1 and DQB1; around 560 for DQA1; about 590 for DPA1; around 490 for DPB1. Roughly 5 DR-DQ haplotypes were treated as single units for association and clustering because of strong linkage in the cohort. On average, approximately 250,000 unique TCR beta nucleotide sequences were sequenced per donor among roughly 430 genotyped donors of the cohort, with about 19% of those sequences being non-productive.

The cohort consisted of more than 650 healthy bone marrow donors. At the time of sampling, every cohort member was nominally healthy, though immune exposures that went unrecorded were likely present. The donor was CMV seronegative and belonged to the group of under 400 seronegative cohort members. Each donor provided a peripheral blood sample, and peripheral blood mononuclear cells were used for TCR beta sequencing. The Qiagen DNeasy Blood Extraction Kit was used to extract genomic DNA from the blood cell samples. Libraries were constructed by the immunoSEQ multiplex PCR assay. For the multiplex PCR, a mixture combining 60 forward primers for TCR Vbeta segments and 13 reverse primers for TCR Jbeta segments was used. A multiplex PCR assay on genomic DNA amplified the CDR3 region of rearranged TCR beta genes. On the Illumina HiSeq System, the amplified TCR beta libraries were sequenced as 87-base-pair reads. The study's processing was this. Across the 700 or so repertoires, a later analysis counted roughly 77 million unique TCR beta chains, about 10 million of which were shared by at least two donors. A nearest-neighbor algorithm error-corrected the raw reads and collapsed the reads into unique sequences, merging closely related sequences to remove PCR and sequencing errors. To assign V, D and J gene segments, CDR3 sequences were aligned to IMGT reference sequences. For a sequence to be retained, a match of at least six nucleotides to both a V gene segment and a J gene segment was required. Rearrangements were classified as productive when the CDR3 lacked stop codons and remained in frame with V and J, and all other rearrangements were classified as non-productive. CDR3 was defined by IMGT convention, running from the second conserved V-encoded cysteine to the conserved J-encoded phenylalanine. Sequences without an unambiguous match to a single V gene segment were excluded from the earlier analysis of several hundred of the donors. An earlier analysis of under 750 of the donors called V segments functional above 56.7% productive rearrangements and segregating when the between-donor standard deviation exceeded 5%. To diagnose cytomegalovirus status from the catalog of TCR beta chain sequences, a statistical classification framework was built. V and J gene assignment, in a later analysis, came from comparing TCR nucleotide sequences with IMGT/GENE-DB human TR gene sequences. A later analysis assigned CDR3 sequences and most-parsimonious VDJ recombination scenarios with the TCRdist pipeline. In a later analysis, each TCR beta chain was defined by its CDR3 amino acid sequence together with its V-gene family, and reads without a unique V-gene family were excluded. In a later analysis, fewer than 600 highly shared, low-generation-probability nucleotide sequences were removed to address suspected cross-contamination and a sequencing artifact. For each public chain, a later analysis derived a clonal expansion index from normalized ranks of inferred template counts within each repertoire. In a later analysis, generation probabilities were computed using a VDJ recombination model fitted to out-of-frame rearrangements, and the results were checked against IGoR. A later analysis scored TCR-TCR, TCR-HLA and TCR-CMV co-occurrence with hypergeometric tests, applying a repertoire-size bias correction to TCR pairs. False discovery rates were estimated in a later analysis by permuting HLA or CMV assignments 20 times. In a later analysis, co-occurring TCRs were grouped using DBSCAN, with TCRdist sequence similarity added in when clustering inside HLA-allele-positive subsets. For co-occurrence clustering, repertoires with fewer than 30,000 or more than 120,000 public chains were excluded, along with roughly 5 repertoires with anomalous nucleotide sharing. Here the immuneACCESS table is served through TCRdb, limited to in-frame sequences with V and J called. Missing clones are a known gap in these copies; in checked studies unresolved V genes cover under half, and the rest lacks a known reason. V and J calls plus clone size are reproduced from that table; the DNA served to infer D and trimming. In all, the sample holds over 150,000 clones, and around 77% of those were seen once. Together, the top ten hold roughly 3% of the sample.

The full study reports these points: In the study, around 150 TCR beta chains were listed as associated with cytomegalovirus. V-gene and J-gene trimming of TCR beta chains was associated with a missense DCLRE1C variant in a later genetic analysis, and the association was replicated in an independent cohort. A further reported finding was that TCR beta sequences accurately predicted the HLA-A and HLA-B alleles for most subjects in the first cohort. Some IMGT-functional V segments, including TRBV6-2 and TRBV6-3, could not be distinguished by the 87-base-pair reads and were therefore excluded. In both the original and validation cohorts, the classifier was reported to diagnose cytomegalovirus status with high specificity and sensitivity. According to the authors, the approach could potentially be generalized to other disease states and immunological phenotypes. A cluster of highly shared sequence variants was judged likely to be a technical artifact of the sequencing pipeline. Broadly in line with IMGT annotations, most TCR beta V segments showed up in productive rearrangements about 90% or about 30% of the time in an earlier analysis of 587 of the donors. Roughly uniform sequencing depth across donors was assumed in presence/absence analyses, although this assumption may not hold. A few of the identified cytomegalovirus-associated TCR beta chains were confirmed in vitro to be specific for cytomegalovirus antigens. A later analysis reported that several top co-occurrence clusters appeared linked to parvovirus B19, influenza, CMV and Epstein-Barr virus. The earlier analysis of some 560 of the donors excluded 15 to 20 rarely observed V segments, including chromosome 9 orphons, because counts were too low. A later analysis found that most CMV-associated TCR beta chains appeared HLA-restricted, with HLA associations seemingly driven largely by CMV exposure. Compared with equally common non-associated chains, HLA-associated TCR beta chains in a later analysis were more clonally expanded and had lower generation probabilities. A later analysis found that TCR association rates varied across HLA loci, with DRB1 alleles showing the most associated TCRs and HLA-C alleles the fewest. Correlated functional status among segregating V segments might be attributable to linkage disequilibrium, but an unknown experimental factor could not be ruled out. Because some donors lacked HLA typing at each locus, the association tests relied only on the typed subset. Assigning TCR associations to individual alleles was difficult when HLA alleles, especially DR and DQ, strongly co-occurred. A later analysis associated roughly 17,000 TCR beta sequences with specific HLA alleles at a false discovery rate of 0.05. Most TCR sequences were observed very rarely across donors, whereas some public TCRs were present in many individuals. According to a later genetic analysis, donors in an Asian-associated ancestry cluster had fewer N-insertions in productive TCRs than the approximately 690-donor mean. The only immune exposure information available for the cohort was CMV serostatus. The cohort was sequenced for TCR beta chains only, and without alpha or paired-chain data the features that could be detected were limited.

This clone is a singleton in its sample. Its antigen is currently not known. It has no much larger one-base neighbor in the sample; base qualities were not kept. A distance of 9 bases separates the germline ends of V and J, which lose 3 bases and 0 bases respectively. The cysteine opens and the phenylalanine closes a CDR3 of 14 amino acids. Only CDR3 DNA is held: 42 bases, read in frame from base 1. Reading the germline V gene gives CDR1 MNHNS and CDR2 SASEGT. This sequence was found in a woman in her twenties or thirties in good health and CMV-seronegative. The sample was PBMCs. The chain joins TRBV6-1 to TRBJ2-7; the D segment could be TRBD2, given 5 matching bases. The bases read TGTGCCAGCAGTGAGTTTGGGAGCTCCTACGAGCAGTACTTC. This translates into CASSEFGSSYEQYF.